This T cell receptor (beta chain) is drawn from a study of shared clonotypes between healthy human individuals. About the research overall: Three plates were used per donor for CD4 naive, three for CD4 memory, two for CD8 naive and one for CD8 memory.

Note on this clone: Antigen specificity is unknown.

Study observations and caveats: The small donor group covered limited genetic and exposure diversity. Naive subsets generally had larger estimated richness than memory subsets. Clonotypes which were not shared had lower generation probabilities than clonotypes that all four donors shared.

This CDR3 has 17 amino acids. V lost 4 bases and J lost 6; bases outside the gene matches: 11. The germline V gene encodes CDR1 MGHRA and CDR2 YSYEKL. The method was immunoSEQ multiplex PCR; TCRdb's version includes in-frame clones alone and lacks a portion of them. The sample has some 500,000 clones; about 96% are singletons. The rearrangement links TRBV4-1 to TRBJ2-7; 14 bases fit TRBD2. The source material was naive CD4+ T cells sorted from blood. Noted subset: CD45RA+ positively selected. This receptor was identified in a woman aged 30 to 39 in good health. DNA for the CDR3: TGCGCCAGCAGCCCTTACGGGACTAGCGGGAGAATGAGCGAGCAGTACTTC. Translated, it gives CASSPYGTSGRMSEQYF.